This T cell receptor (beta chain) was captured by sequencing in a study of PD-L1 blockade in urothelial cancer. About the study: Patients previously received 0 to 3 chemotherapy regimens. Researchers found blood samples held a median of roughly 140,000 T cells.

Libraries were prepared by immunoSEQ multiplex PCR; TCRdb keeps only in-frame clonotypes and omits some of them. The sample holds roughly 120,000 clones; about 89% are singletons and the top ten take 1.5% to 2%. This clone has a single count. What it recognizes is unknown. As to time point: peripheral blood 6 weeks after treatment start. Study-wide results and caveats: Pretreatment TCR clonality in blood, when below the median, was predictive of better survival. At 3 weeks on treatment, tumor-associated clones expanded more with durable benefit.

The TCR sequence derives from a man between 60 and 75 years old with urothelial cancer. Sequenced material: PBMCs, taken around atezolizumab (anti-PD-L1) treatment.

DNA of the CDR3: TGCGCCAGCAGCACCACCCAGGAAAACAATGAGCAGTTCTTC. Translating gives CASSTTQENNEQFF. The rearrangement joins TRBV5-1 to TRBJ2-1; D unresolved. Germline V gene sequence: CDR1 SGHRS, CDR2 YFSETQ. CDR3 length equals 14 residues. V was cut by 4 bases and J by 5 bases, with 13 bases left in between.